Described below is a single T cell receptor (beta chain) sequence and its context. Its antigen is undetermined. These data belong to a study of T-cell reconstitution after alpha-beta-depleted transplantation in children. Study-wide results and caveats: A year had passed since transplant, and T-cell counts and diversity by then came mostly from newly produced T cells. Recipient T cells and thymic progenitors that survived gave rise to the high TCRbeta diversity observed at day 60 in some patients. Expanded graft clones, several hundred of them, were reportedly the source of alpha-beta T cells about two months after transplant.

Unique molecular identifiers were incorporated into the prepared TCRbeta library. Each CDR3 protein is one row after TCRdb ran MiXCR on the PCR reads. Among 200,000 to 250,000 distinct CDR3 sequences listed, about 25% were seen once. The CDR3 runs to 13 residues. Trimming stripped 8 bases from V and 3 bases from J, with 14 bases between. From germline, CDR1 is MNHEY and CDR2 SMNVEV (reference sequence). The chain combines TRBV27 with TRBJ2-7; D remains unclear. Sequencing used PBMCs, obtained before TCRalphabeta/CD19-depleted stem cell transplant. The clonotype originates from a girl aged 2-10 years with Fanconi anemia, due to receive a stem cell transplant. Written as DNA, the CDR3 is TGTGCCAGCTCTACCCGTCTCGACTACGAGCAGTACTTC. The encoded protein is CASSTRLDYEQYF.